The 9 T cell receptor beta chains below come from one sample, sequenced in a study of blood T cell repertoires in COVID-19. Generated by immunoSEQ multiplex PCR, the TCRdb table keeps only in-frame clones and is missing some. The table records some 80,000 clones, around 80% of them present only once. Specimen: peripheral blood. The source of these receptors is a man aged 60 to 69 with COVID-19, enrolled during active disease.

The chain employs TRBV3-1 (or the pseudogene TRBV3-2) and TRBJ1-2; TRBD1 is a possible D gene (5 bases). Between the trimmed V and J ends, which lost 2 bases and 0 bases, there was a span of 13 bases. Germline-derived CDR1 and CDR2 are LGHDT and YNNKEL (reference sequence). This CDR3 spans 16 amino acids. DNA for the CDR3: TGTGCCAGCAGCCAAAGCAATGGGGCCGCTAACTATGGCTACACCTTC. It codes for CASSQSNGAANYGYTF.

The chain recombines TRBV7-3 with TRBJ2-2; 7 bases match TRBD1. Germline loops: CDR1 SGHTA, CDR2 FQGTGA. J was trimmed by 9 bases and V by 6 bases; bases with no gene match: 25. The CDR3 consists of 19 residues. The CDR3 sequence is CASSFLIIADRVGKRELFF. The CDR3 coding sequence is TGTGCCAGCAGTTTTCTCATTATCGCCGACAGGGTAGGTAAAAGGGAGCTGTTTTTT.

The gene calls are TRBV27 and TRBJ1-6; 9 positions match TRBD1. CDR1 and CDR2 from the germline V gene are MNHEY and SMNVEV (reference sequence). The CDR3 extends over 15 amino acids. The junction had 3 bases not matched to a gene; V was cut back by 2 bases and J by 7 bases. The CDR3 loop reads CASSLKGQGNSPLHF. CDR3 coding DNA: TGTGCCAGCAGTTTAAAGGGACAGGGAAATTCACCCCTCCACTTT.

The DNA for the CDR3 is TGTGCAAGTCCCGGGACAGGGCGGAAACTGACTGAAGCTTTCTTT. Its protein is CASPGTGRKLTEAFF. The V gene is TRBV12-2, the J gene TRBJ1-1; TRBD1 is taken as the D call from the table, unchecked against the DNA. TRBV12-2 is listed as a pseudogene. The CDR3 totals 15 residues.

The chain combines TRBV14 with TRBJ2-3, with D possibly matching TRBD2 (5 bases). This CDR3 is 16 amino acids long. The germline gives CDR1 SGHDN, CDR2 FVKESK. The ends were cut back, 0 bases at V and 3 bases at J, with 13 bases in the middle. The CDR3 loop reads CASSQDVGGRTDTQYF. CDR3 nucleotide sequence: TGTGCCAGCAGCCAAGATGTCGGAGGCCGGACAGATACGCAGTATTTT.

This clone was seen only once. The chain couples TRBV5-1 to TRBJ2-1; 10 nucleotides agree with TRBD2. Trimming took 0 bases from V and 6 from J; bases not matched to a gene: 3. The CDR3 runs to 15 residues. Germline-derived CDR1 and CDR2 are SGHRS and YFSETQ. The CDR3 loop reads CASSLVTSGANEQFF. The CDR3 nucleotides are TGCGCCAGCAGCTTGGTTACTAGCGGGGCCAATGAGCAGTTCTTC.

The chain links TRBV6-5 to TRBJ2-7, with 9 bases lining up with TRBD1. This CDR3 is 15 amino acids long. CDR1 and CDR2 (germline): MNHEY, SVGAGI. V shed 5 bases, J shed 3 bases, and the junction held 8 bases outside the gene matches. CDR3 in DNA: TGTGCCAGCAGTCAACCGGGACAGGGTTACTACGAGCAGTACTTC. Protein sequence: CASSQPGQGYYEQYF.

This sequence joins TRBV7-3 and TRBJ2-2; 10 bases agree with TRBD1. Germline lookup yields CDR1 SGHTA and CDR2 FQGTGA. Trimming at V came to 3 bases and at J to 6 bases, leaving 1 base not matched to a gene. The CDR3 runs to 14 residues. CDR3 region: CASSLGQGSGELFF. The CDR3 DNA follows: TGTGCCAGCAGCTTGGGACAGGGGTCCGGGGAGCTGTTTTTT.

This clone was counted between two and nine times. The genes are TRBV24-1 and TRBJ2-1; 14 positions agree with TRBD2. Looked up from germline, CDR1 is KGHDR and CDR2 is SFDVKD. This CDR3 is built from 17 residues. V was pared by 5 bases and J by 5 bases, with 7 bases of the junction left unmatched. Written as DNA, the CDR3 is TGTGCCACCAGTGCCCGGACTAGCGGGGGGTTAAACAATGAGCAGTTCTTC. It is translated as CATSARTSGGLNNEQFF.